This entry describes one T cell receptor (beta chain). Its target antigen remains unknown. Nothing much larger sits one base from this clone, and base qualities are not available. V is pruned by 1 base and J by 4 bases, leaving 10 bases of the junction without a gene match. The CDR3 starts with the cysteine, ends with the phenylalanine, and has 18 residues. Only the CDR3 DNA stays, 54 bases, in frame from base 1. Sequences SEHNR (CDR1) and FQNEAQ (CDR2) are obtained from the germline V gene (reference sequence). This entry comes from a study of technical replicates of blood from several donors (dated by TCRdb to about 2017). Receptors were amplified or captured by the immunoSEQ multiplex PCR assay. TCRdb re-hosts the immuneACCESS table, in-frame sequences only. Its copies lack some clones; in the studies checked, an unresolved V gene accounts for under half of them, and the cause for the rest is not known. Across this sample there are tens of thousands of clones, with about 93% seen only once. The top ten clonotypes cover 0.2% to 0.3% of the sample.

This receptor was obtained from a human donor in good health. This sequence uses TRBV7-9 and TRBJ1-4; a stretch of 9 junction bases matches TRBD1. Sequenced sample: T cells isolated from PBMCs. The DNA is TGTGCCAGCAGCTTAGTGCTAATGCGGGACAGGGTTAATGAAAAACTGTTTTTT. This codes for CASSLVLMRDRVNEKLFF.